This TCR beta chain emerged from a study of blood T cell repertoires in COVID-19. Study context: Specimens from acute and convalescent COVID-19 originated in the United States, Italy and Spain. PBMCs, B-cell-depleted T cells, or T cells provided the cDNA or gDNA that made up the material.

Authors' analysis steps: Cell counts per sample came from amplifying reference gene primers. Profiling relied on immunoSEQ multiplex PCR, and the TCRdb table lists in-frame clones only, not all of them. That table furnishes V, J and clone size, whereas the DNA furnished D and trimming. The table records fewer than 80,000 clones, approximately 82% of them present only once. CDR1 and CDR2 from the germline V gene are LNHDA and SQIVND (reference sequence). The CDR3 contains 16 residues. V gave up 9 bases and J gave up 0 bases; unmatched junction bases: 12. The receptor was isolated from a woman of 80 years or more with acute or convalescent COVID-19. Sequences were obtained from peripheral blood. The chain uses TRBV19 and TRBJ1-1; 8 positions match TRBD1. The chain's CDR3 is CASTKQGGGLNTEAFF. The CDR3 DNA is TGTGCCAGCACGAAACAGGGGGGCGGATTGAACACTGAAGCTTTCTTT.